Each of the 5 T cell receptor beta chains below was sequenced from the same sample in a study of T cell repertoires in cytomegalovirus infection. Their antigen targets remain unknown. Using its own MiXCR run on the reads, TCRdb lists one record per CDR3 protein. This sample has about 20,000 distinct CDR3 sequences, with 35% to 45% found just once. The sample was CD8+ T cells from cultured PBMCs, taken from culture after CMV antigen stimulation. The receptor set was obtained from a human donor in good health (CMV status not recorded). Some clones in this sample may be carry-over from other donors' samples.

This clonotype was detected only once. V is TRBV5-1 and J is TRBJ1-4; 8 bases are shared with TRBD1. V lost 4 bases, J lost 3 bases, and 8 bases stayed unmatched. CDR1 and CDR2 from the germline V gene are SGHRS and YFSETQ. This CDR3 region has 16 residues. CDR3 residues: CASSHGQGGSNEKLFF. As DNA, the CDR3 is TGCGCCAGCAGCCACGGACAGGGAGGGTCTAATGAAAAACTGTTTTTT. Using reference TRBV5-1 and TRBJ1-4 for the parts outside the CDR3, the full variable domain is KAGVTQTPRYLIKTRGQQVTLSCSPISGHRSVSWYQQTPGQGLQFLFEYFSETQRNKGNFPGRFSGRQFSNSRSEMNVSTLELGDSALYLCASSHGQGGSNEKLFFGSGTQLSVL.

J is TRBJ2-7 and V is TRBV6-5, with D perhaps TRBD2 (7 bases). With 5 bases removed from V and 2 bases from J, the gap between germline ends came to 16 bases. Looked up from germline, CDR1 is MNHEY and CDR2 is SVGAGI. This CDR3 contains 15 residues. This chain's CDR3 is CASSDGGAATYEQYF. CDR3 nucleotides: TGTGCCAGCAGTGATGGGGGGGCTGCCACCTACGAGCAGTACTTC.

This clonotype was observed once. The chain recombines TRBV6-2 or TRBV6-3 with TRBJ1-1; D is ambiguous. CDR1 is MNHEY and CDR2 is SVGEGT in the germline V gene. There are 12 residues in the CDR3. With 6 bases removed from V and 5 bases from J, the gap between germline ends came to 10 bases. CDR3 in amino acids: CASRSWGTEAFF. The CDR3, as DNA: TGTGCCAGCAGATCCTGGGGAACTGAAGCTTTCTTT.

This chain links TRBV18 with TRBJ1-1; 7 nucleotides align to TRBD1. The germline V gene has CDR1 KGHSH and CDR2 LQKENI. The CDR3 contains 14 residues. The V gene end was trimmed by 3 bases and the J gene end by 5 bases; junction bases not matched to a gene: 6. CDR3 nucleotides: TGTGCCAGCTCACCCGACAGGGTGGAAACTGAAGCTTTCTTT. Translated, it gives CASSPDRVETEAFF.

This clonotype was seen a handful of times. J is TRBJ1-2 and V is TRBV9; TRBD1 matches at 9 bases. CDR1 and CDR2 from the germline V gene are SGDLS and YYNGEE. The trim removed 7 bases at V and 12 bases at J, leaving 16 bases unmatched. CDR3 length: 14 amino acids. Here the CDR3 reads CASSPAGTGGRHTF. The CDR3 nucleotides read TGTGCCAGCTCCCCAGCGGGAACAGGGGGCAGGCACACCTTC.